This T cell receptor beta chain emerged from a study of T cells in Graves' hyperthyroidism and ophthalmopathy. Researchers took RNA transcripts and amplified the TCR beta CDR3 regions from them. HTBI primers were used for first-round RT-PCR of the TCR CDR3. In TCRdb, the multiplex PCR reads were re-called with MiXCR into one record per CDR3 protein. The sample holds approximately 200,000 distinct CDR3 sequences, around 19% seen once. Germline V lookup: CDR1 SNHLY, CDR2 FYNNEI. The CDR3 contains 14 residues. A word on this clonotype: One end of the junction fails to match germline, which may point to a read error.

What was sequenced was blood. This clonotype was sampled from a middle-aged man with Graves' hyperthyroidism. The chain is built from TRBV2 and TRBJ1-4, with D possibly being TRBD1 (5 bases). The CDR3 nucleotides are TGTGCCAGCAGTGGTCAGGGCAGGAGTGAAAAACTGTTGTTT. Its protein is CASSGQGRSEKLLF.